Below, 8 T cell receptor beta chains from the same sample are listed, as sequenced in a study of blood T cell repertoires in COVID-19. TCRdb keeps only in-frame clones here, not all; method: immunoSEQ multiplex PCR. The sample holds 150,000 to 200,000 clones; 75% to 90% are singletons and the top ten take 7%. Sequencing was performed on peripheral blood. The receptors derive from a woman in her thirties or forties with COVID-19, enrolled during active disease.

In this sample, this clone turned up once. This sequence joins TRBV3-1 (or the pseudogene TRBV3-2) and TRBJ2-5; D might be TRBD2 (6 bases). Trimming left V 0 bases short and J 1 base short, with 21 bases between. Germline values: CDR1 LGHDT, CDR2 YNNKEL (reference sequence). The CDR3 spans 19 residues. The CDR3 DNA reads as TGTGCCAGCAGCCAAGACCCACCTAGGGGAGCGGGTATCCAAGAGACCCAGTACTTC. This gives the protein CASSQDPPRGAGIQETQYF.

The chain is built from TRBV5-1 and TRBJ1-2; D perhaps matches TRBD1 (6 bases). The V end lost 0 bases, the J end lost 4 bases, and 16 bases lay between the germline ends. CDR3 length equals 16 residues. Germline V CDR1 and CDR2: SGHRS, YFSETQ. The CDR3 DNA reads TGCGCCAGCAGCTTGGTTCAGGGAGGGGGAAGCTATGGCTACACCTTC. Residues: CASSLVQGGGSYGYTF. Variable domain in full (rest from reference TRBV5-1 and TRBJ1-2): KAGVTQTPRYLIKTRGQQVTLSCSPISGHRSVSWYQQTPGQGLQFLFEYFSETQRNKGNFPGRFSGRQFSNSRSEMNVSTLELGDSALYLCASSLVQGGGSYGYTFGSGTRLTVV.

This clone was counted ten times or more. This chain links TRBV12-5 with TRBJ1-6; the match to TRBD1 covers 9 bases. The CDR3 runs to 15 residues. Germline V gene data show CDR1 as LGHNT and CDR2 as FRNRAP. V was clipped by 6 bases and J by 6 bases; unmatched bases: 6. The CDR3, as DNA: TGTGCTAGTGGCCCGGGACAGGGCGTTAATTCACCCCTCCACTTT. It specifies CASGPGQGVNSPLHF. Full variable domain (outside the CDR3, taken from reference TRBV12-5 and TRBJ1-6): DARVTQTPRHKVTEMGQEVTMRCQPILGHNTVFWYRQTMMQGLELLAYFRNRAPLDDSGMPKDRFSAEMPDATLATLKIQPSEPRDSAVYFCASGPGQGVNSPLHFGNGTRLTVT.

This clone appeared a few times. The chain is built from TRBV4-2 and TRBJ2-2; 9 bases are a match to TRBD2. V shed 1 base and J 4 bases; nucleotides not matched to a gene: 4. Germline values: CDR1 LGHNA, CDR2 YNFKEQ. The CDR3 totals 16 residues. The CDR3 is CASSQGGGAFTGELFF. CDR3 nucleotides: TGTGCCAGCAGCCAAGGCGGGGGGGCCTTCACCGGGGAGCTGTTTTTT.

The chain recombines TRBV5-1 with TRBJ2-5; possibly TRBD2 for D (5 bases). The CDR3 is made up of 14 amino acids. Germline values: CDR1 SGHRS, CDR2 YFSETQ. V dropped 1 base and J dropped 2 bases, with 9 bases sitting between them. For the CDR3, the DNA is TGCGCCAGCAGCTTGTTCGGGGAACAAGAGACCCAGTACTTC. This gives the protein CASSLFGEQETQYF.

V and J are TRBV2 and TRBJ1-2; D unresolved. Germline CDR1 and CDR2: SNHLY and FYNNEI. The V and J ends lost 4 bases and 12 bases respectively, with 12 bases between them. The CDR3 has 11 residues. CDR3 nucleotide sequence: TGTGCCAGCAGTGTATCCCAGCGTGACACCTTC. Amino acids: CASSVSQRDTF. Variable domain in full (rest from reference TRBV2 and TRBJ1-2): EPEVTQTPSHQVTQMGQEVILRCVPISNHLYFYWYRQILGQKVEFLVSFYNNEISEKSEIFDDQFSVERPDGSNFTLKIRSTKLEDSAMYFCASSVSQRDTFGSGTRLTVV.

The DNA for the CDR3 is TGCGCCAGCAGCCAGGACAGGGTGGCAGGCGGGGCCCTCCACTTT. Protein: CASSQDRVAGGALHF. V usage is TRBV5-1 and J usage is TRBJ1-6; 8 positions match TRBD1. The V gene end was trimmed by 4 bases and the J gene end by 14 bases; junction bases not matched to a gene: 14. The CDR3 covers 15 residues. Germline values: CDR1 SGHRS, CDR2 YFSETQ. The entire variable domain, with the rest obtained from reference TRBV5-1 and TRBJ1-6, is as follows: KAGVTQTPRYLIKTRGQQVTLSCSPISGHRSVSWYQQTPGQGLQFLFEYFSETQRNKGNFPGRFSGRQFSNSRSEMNVSTLELGDSALYLCASSQDRVAGGALHFGNGTRLTVT.

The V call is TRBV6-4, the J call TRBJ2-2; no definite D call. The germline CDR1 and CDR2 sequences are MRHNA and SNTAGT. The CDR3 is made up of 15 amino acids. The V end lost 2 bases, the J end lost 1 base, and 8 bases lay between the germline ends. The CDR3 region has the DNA TGTGCCAGCAGTGACCGAGCGTGGAACACCGGGGAGCTGTTTTTT. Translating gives CASSDRAWNTGELFF.